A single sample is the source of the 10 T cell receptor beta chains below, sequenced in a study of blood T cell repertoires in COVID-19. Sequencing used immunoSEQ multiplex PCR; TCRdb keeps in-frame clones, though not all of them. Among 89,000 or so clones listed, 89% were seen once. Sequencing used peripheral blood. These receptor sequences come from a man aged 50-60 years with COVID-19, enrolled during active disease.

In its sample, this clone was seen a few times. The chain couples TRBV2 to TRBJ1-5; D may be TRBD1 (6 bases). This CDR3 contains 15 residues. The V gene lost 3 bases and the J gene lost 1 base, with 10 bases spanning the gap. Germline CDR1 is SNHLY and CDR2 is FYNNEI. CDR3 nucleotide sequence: TGTGCCAGCAGTGAGATTCAGGGGAGCAATCAGCCCCAGCATTTT. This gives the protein CASSEIQGSNQPQHF.

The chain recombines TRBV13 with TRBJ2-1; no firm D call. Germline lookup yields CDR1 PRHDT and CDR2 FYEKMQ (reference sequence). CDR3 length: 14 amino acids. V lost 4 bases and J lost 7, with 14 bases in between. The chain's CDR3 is CASSSLIPRNEQFF. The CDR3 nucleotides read TGTGCCAGCAGCTCTCTAATACCACGGAATGAGCAGTTCTTC. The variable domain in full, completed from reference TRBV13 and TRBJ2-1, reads AAGVIQSPRHLIKEKRETATLKCYPIPRHDTVYWYQQGPGQDPQFLISFYEKMQSDKGSIPDRFSAQQFSDYHSELNMSSLELGDSALYFCASSSLIPRNEQFFGPGTRLTVL.

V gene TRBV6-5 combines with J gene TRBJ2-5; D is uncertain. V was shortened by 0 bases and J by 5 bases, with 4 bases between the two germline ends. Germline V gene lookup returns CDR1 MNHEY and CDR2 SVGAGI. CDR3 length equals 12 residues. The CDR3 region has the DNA TGTGCCAGCAGTTACTCGAGGGAGACCCAGTACTTC. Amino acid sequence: CASSYSRETQYF.

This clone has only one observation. CDR3 DNA sequence: TGTGCCAGCAGCTTCGGAGCAGGGGGCTACGAGCAGTACTTC. Residues: CASSFGAGGYEQYF. The gene calls are TRBV7-8 and TRBJ2-7, with 7 bases fitting TRBD1. The junction had 5 bases not matched to a gene; V was cut back by 3 bases and J by 3 bases. The CDR3 runs 14 residues. Germline V gives CDR1 SGHVS, CDR2 FQNEAQ.

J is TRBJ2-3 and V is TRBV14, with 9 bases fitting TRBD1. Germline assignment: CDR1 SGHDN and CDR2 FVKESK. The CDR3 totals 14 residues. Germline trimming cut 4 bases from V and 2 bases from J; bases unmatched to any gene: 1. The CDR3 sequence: CASSRDRATDTQYF. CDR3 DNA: TGTGCCAGCAGCCGGGACAGGGCCACAGATACGCAGTATTTT.

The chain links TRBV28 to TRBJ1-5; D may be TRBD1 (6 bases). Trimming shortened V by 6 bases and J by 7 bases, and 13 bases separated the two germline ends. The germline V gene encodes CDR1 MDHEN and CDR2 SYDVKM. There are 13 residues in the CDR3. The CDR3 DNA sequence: TGTGCCAGCAGGGTCAGGGGAACGCAGCCCCAGCATTTT. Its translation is CASRVRGTQPQHF.

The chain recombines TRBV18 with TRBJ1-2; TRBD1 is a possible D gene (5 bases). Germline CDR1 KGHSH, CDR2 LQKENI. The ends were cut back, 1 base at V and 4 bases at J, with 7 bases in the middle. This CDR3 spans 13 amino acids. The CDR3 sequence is CASSPLDSYGYTF. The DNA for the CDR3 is TGTGCCAGCTCACCACTAGACAGCTATGGCTACACCTTC.

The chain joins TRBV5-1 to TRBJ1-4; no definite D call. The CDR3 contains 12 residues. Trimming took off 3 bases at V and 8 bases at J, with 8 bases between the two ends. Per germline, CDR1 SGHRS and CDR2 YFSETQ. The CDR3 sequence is CASSSRGEKLFF. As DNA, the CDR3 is TGCGCCAGCAGCTCAAGAGGGGAAAAACTGTTTTTT.

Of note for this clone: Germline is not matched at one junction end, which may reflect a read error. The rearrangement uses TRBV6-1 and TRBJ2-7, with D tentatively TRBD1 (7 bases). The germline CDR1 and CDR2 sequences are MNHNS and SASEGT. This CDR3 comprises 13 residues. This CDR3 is CAGRPQGGHEQYF. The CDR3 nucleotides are TGTGCCGGCAGGCCCCAGGGGGGCCACGAGCAGTACTTC.

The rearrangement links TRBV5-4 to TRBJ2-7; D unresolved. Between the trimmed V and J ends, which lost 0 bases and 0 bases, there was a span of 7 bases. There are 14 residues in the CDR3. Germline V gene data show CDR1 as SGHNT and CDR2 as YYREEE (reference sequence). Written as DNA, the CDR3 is TGTGCCAGCAGCTTGGAAATGTACTCCTACGAGCAGTACTTC. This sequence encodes CASSLEMYSYEQYF. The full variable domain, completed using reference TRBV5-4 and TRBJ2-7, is ETGVTQSPTHLIKTRGQQVTLRCSSQSGHNTVSWYQQALGQGPQFIFQYYREEENGRGNFPPRFSGLQFPNYSSELNVNALELDDSALYLCASSLEMYSYEQYFGPGTRLTVT.